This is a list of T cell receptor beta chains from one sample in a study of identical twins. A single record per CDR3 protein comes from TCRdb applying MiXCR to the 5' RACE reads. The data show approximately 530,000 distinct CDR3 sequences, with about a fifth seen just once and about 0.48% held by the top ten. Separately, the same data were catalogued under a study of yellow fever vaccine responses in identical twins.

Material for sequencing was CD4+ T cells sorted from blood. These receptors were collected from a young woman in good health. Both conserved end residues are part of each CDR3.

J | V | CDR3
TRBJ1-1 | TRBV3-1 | CASSQAWTAYTEAFF
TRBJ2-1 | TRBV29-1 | CSVVEANKKDNEQFF
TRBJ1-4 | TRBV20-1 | CSARHSTNEKLFF
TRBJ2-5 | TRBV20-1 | CSARGQGGETQYF
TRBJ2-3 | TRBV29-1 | CSVAPGASTDTQYF
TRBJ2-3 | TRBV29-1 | CSVVRGNTDTQYF
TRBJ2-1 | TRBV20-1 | CSARAAYNEQFF
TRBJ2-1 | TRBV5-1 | CASSSGLADPYNEQFF
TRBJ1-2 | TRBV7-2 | CASPGTGGYGYTF
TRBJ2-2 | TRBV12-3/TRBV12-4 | CASPGLAENTGELFF
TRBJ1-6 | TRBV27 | CASSSSTGGISPLHF
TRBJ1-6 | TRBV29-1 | CSVGDNNSPLHF
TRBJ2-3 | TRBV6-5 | CASRSEPDTQYF
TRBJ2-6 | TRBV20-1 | CSAWDRVPGANVLTF
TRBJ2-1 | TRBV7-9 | CASSFGSGSFYNEQFF
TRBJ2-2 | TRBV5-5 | CASSSRLSGQGSTGELFF
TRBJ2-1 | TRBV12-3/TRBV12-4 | CASSSQAGKSYNEQFF
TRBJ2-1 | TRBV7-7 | CASSLDTSGNEQFF
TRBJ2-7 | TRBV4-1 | CASSTPGQGYEQYF
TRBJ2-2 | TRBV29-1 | CSVEPRDKDTGELFF
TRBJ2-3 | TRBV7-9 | CASSFGPAAGSTDTQYF
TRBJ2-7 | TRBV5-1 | CASSPMGEQYF
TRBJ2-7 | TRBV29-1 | CSVTNRGQTYEQYF
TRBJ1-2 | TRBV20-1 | CSAEQPGVPGYTF
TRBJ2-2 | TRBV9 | CASSVVPDPTGELFF
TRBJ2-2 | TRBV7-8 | CASSPPLAGFANTGELFF
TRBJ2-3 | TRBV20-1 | CSARTQYPDTQYF
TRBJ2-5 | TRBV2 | CASSEREAQETQYF
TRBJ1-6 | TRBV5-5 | CASSLEGIEPLHF
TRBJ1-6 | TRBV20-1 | CSASHTGLNSPLHF
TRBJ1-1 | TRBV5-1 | CASSPDGRNTEAFF
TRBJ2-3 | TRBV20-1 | CSARDGRWGDTQYF
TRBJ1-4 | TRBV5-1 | CASSLAGLNEKLFF
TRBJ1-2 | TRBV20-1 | CSAGPPGQMRGYTF
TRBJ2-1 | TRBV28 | CASSNRSLNNEQFF
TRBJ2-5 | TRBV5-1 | CASSLGGTGRETQYF
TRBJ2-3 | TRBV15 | CATSSGRLAGGSSTDTQYF
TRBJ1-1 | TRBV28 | CASKSIPQGNTEAFF
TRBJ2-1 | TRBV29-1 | CSVDRGSYNEQFF
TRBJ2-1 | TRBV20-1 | CSAPDPSGRTYNEQFF